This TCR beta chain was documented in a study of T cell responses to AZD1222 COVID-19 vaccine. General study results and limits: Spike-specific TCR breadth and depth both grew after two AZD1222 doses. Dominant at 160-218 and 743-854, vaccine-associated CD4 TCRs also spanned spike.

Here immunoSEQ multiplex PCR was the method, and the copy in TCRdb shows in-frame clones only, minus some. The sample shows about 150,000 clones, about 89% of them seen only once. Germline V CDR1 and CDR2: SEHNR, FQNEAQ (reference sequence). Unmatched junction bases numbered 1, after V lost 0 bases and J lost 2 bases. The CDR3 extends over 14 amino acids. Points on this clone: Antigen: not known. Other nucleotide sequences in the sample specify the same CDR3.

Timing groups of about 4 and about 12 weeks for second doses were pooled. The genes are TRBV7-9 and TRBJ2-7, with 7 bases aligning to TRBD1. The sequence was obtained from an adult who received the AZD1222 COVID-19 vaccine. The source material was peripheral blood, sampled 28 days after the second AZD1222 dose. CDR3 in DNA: TGTGCCAGCAGCTTAGCGGGACAGACCTACGAGCAGTACTTC. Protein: CASSLAGQTYEQYF.